The subject of this entry is one TCR beta chain. The protocol was immunoSEQ multiplex PCR, while the TCRdb copy is restricted to in-frame clones and leaves out a portion. This table has around 130,000 clones, approximately 89% appearing once. Trimming took off 5 bases at V and 3 bases at J, with 10 bases between the two ends. This CDR3 is 13 amino acids long. From germline, CDR1 is SGHTA and CDR2 FQGTGA. The data stem from a study of blood T cell repertoires in COVID-19. Study background: Samples representing acute and convalescent COVID-19 were sourced from the United States, Italy and Spain. Sample material is recorded as cDNA or gDNA derived from T cells, B-cell-depleted T cells, or PBMCs.

The sequencing sample was made of peripheral blood. The V and J genes are TRBV7-3 and TRBJ2-5, with D perhaps TRBD1 (5 bases). This receptor was obtained from a man aged 60 to 69 with active or convalescent COVID-19. The CDR3 loop is CASSPTGKETQYF. For the CDR3, the DNA is TGTGCCAGCAGCCCTACAGGAAAAGAGACCCAGTACTTC.